Listed below are T cell receptor beta chains from one sample, sequenced in a study of CD8+CD57+ T cells in acquired aplastic anemia. TCRdb recomputed calls from the reads with MiXCR, one row per CDR3 protein. Among fewer than 45,000 distinct CDR3 sequences listed, more than 75% were seen once. The sequencing sample was made of sorted CD4+, CD8+, or CD8+CD57+ T cells (not recorded which) from PBMCs. These receptors originate from a human donor in good health, serving as a control. CDR3s include the opening cysteine and the closing phenylalanine or tryptophan. Each record gives: D gene, J gene, V gene, clone size, CDR3 DNA, CDR3 protein. D genes are given only for firm matches. A clone size is listed for some rows: how often the clone was seen (once, few, many), or a class if it is expanded.

. TRBJ2-1 TRBV24-1 . TGTGCCACCAGTGCCCCGCCGGGGGATGAGCAGTTCTTC CATSAPPGDEQFF
. TRBJ1-1 TRBV7-9 . TGTGCCAGCAGCCGGACGGCTAACACTGAAGCTTTCTTT CASSRTANTEAFF
TRBD2 TRBJ2-2 TRBV11-2 once TGTGCCAGCAGCTTAGAGTTCTGGACGGGGGGAAACACCGGGGAGCTGTTTTTT CASSLEFWTGGNTGELFF
TRBD1 TRBJ2-7 TRBV29-1 . TGCAGCGTTAGGACAGGGGGTCCCTACGAGCAGTACTTC CSVRTGGPYEQYF
TRBD2 TRBJ2-3 TRBV10-3 . TGTGCCATCAGTGAACGGCCAGGGACTAGCGGGAGGCATACGCAGTATTTT CAISERPGTSGRHTQYF
. TRBJ1-6 TRBV7-2 . TGTGCCAGCAGCCGAGGGGTGGATTCACCCCTCCACTTT CASSRGVDSPLHF
. TRBJ2-7 TRBV10-3 . TGTGCCATCAGTGAGGATCGGAACAAATACGAGCAGTACTTC CAISEDRNKYEQYF
. TRBJ2-7 TRBV7-2 . TGTGCCAGCAGCTTAGAGGGTTGGGGTCTCGAGCAGTACTTC CASSLEGWGLEQYF
. TRBJ2-7 TRBV29-1 once TGCAGCGTTGAGTTCGGGTATGAGCAGTACTTC CSVEFGYEQYF
. TRBJ2-1 TRBV24-1 . TGTGCCACCAGTGATGCCGGGACGTTTTACAATGAGCAGTTCTTC CATSDAGTFYNEQFF
TRBD1 TRBJ1-4 TRBV10-3 . TGTGCCATCAGTGACTCGGGACAGGGCGTAGAAAAACTGTTTTTT CAISDSGQGVEKLFF
. TRBJ1-4 TRBV11-1 . TGTGCCAGCAGGAGGGGGGACGCAACTAATGAAAAACTGTTTTTT CASRRGDATNEKLFF
. TRBJ1-1 TRBV12-3/TRBV12-4 . TGTGCCAGCAGGTCAACAGGGATGGACACTGAAGCTTTCTTT CASRSTGMDTEAFF